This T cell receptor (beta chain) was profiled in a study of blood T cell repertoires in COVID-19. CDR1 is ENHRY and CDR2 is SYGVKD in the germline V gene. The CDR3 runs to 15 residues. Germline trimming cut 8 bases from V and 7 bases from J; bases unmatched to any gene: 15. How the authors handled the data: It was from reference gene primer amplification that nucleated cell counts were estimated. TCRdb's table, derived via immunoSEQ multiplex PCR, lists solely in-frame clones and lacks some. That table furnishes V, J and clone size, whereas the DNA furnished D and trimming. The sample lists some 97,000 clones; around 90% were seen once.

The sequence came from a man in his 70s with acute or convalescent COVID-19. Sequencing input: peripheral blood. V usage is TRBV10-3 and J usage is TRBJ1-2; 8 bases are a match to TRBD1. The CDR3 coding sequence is TGTGCCATCCGCGGACAGGGCATTGAGGCGGCTGGCTACACCTTC. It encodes CAIRGQGIEAAGYTF.